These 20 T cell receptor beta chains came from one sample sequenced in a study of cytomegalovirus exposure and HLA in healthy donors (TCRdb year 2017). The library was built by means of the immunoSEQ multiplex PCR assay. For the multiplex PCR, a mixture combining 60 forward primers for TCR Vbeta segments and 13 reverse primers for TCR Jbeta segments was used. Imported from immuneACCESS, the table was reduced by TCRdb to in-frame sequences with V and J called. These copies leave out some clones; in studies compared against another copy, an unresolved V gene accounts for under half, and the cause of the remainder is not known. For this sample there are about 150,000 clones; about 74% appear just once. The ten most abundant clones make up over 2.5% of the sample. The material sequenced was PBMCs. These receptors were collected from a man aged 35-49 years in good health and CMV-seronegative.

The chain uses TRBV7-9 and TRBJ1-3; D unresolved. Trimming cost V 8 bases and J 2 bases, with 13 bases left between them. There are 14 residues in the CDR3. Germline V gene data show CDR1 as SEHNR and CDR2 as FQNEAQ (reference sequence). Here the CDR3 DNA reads TGTGCCAGCCGCGGCCGGGAGCCTGGAAACACCATATATTTT. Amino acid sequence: CASRGREPGNTIYF.

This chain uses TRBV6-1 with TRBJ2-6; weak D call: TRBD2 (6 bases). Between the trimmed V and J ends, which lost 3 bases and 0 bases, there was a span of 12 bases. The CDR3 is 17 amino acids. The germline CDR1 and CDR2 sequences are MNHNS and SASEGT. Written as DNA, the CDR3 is TGTGCCAGCAGTGACCATGTGGGGGGCTCTGGGGCCAACGTCCTGACTTTC. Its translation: CASSDHVGGSGANVLTF.

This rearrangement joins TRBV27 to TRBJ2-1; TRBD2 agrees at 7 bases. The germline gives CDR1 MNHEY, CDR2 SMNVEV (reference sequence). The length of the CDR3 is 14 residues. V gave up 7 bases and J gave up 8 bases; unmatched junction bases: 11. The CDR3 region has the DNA TGTGCCAGCACCCCCAGGGCGGGAGCCCATGAGCAGTTCTTC. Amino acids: CASTPRAGAHEQFF.

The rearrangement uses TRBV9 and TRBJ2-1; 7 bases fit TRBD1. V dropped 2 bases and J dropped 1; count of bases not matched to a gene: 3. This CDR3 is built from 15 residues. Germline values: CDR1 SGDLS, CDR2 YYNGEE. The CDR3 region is CASSVTGVSYNEQFF. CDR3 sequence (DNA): TGTGCCAGCAGCGTTACAGGGGTTTCCTACAATGAGCAGTTCTTC.

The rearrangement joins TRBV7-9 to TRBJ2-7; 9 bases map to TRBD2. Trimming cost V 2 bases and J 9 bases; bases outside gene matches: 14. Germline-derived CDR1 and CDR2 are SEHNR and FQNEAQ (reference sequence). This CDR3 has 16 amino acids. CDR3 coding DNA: TGTGCCAGCAGCTTATTACCCCGGACTAGCGAACCTACGCAGTACTTC. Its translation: CASSLLPRTSEPTQYF.

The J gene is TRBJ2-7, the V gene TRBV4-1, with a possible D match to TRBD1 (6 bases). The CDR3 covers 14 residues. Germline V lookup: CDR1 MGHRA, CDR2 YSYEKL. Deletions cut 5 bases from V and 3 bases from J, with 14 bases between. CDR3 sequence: CASSWGRDNYEQYF. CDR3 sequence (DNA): TGCGCCAGCAGCTGGGGCAGGGACAACTACGAGCAGTACTTC.

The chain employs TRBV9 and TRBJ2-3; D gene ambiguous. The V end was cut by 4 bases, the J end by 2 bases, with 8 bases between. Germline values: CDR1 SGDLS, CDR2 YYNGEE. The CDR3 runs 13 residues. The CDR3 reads CASSFSTTDTQYF. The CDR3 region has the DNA TGTGCCAGCAGCTTCAGTACCACAGATACGCAGTATTTT.

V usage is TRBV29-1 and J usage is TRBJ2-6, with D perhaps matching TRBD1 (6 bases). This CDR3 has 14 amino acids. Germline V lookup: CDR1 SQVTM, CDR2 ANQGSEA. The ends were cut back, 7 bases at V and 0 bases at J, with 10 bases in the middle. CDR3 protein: CSALGGSGANVLTF. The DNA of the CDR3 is TGCAGCGCCCTAGGGGGCTCTGGGGCCAACGTCCTGACTTTC.

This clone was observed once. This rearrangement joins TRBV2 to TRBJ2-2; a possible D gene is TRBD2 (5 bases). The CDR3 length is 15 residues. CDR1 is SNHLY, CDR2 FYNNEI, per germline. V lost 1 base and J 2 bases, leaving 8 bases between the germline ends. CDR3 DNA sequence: TGTGCCAGCAGTGAAGGAGGGTATAACACCGGGGAGCTGTTTTTT. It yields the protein CASSEGGYNTGELFF.

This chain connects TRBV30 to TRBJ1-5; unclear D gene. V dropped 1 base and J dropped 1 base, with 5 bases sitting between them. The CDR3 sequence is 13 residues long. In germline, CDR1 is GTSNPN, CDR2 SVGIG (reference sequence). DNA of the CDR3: TGTGCCTGGAGTGCCTTGAGCAATCAGCCCCAGCATTTT. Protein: CAWSALSNQPQHF. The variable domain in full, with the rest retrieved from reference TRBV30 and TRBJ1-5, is SQTIHQWPATLVQPVGSPLSLECTVEGTSNPNLYWYRQAAGRGLQLLFYSVGIGQISSEVPQNLSASRPQDRQFILSSKKLLLSDSGFYLCAWSALSNQPQHFGDGTRLSIL.

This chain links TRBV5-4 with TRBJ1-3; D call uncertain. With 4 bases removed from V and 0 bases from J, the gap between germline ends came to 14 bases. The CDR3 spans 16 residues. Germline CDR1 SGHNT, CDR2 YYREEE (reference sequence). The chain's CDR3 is CASSRLGEYSGNTIYF. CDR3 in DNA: TGTGCCAGCAGCCGGTTGGGCGAGTACTCTGGAAACACCATATATTTT.

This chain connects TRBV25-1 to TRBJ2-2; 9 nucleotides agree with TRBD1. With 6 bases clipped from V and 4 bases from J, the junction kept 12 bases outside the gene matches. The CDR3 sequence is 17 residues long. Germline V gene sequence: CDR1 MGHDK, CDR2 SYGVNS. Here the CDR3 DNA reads TGTGCCAGCAGAAGGGGGCCGGGACAGGGTGTCACCGGGGAGCTGTTTTTT. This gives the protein CASRRGPGQGVTGELFF. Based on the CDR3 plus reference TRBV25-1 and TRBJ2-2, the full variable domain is EADIYQTPRYLVIGTGKKITLECSQTMGHDKMYWYQQDPGMELHLIHYSYGVNSTEKGDLSSESTVSRIRTEHFPLTLESARPSHTSQYLCASRRGPGQGVTGELFFGEGSRLTVL.

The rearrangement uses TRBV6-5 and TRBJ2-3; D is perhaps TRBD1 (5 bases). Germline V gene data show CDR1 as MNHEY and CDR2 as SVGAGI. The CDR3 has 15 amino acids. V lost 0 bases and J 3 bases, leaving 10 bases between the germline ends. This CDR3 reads CASSYSGAGTDTQYF. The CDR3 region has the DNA TGTGCCAGCAGTTACTCGGGCGCAGGGACAGATACGCAGTATTTT.

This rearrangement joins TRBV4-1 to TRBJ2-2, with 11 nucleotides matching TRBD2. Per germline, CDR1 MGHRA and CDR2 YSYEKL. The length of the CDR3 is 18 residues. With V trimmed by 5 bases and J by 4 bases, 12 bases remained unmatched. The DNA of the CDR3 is TGCGCCAGCAGCAACAGACTAGCGGGGAGGCGGGTCACCGGGGAGCTGTTTTTT. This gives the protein CASSNRLAGRRVTGELFF.

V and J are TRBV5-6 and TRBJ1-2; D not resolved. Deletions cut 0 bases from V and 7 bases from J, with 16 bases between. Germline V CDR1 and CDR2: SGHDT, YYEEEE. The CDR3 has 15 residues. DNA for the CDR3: TGTGCCAGCAGCTTGGGCAATCCTCCCCGGAGTGGCTACACCTTC. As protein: CASSLGNPPRSGYTF.

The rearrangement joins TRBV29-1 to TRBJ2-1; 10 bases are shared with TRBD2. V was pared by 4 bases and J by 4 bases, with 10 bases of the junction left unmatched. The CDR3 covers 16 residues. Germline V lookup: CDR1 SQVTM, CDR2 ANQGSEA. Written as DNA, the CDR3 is TGCAGCGTTGGCTTTCTAGCGGGGGCTTATTACAATGAGCAGTTCTTC. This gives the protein CSVGFLAGAYYNEQFF.

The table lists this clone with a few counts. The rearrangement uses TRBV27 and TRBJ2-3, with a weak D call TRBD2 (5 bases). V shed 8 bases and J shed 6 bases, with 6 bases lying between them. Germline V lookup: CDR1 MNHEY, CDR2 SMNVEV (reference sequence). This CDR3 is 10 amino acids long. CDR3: CASGSDTQYF. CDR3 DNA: TGTGCCAGCGGGAGTGATACGCAGTATTTT.

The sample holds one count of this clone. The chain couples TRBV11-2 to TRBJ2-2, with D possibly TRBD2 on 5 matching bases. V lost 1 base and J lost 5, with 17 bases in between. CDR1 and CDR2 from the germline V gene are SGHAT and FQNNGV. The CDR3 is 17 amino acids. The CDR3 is CASSLAASLDHTGELFF. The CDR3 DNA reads TGTGCCAGCAGCTTAGCGGCTAGCCTGGACCATACCGGGGAGCTGTTTTTT.

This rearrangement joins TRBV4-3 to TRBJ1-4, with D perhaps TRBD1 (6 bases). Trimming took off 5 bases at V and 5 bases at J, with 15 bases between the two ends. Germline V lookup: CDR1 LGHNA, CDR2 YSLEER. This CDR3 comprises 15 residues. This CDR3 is CASSAVGQGNEKLFF. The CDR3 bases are TGCGCCAGCAGCGCGGTCGGGCAGGGGAATGAAAAACTGTTTTTT.

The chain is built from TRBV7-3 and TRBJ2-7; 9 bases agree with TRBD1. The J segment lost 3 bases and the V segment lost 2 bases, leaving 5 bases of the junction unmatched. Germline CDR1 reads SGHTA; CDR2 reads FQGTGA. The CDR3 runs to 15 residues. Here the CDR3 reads CASSLAGTGNYEQYF. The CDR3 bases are TGTGCCAGCAGCTTAGCCGGGACAGGGAACTACGAGCAGTACTTC.